This TCR beta chain was captured by sequencing in a study of T cells in Graves' hyperthyroidism and ophthalmopathy. The wider study: Before any treatment, at initial diagnosis, peripheral blood was collected. Points from the study as a whole: Most thyroid clonotypes with frequency above 0.001 were detected in blood. The authors' 13 V-J model separated ophthalmopathy from stable hyperthyroidism.

The table lists this clonotype with many counts. Its antigen is as yet unknown. V was trimmed by 0 bases and J by 6 bases, leaving 14 bases between them. The CDR3 extends over 15 amino acids. Germline V lookup: CDR1 MNHEY, CDR2 SVGEGT. Exclusion of patients followed from uncontrolled infection, other autoimmune disease, pregnancy or lactation. The TCR beta CDR3 regions underwent amplification using RNA transcripts as the source. First-round RT-PCR with HTBI primers amplified the TCR CDR3 region. TCRdb fed the multiplex PCR reads into MiXCR, producing one record per CDR3 protein. The data hold roughly 550,000 distinct CDR3 sequences, with about 16% observed a single time.

This rearrangement joins TRBV6-2 or TRBV6-3 to TRBJ2-5; D not resolved. Sequencing was performed on blood. The sequence was collected from a woman aged 25-40 years with Graves' ophthalmopathy. The CDR3 spells CASSYSLKGRKTQYF. In DNA form, the CDR3 reads TGTGCCAGCAGTTACTCGTTGAAAGGGCGGAAGACCCAGTACTTC.